This entry is about one TCR beta chain. As yet, its antigen is unknown. CDR1 is SGHVS and CDR2 is FQNEAQ in the germline V gene. V dropped 0 bases and J dropped 1 base, with 13 bases sitting between them. The CDR3 sequence is 16 residues long. This sample is part of a study of cytomegalovirus exposure and HLA in healthy donors. The overall study: An earlier analysis found around 100 million unique TCR beta sequences from about 190 million T cells. Findings and caveats of the study: While the bulk of TCR sequences proved rare, some public TCRs turned up in many donors. Listed as cytomegalovirus-associated were 150 to 200 TCR beta chains. A later analysis revealed that TCR association rates differed between HLA loci, peaking at DRB1 and bottoming out at HLA-C.

13 Jbeta primers and 60 Vbeta primers were used for the PCR. Produced via immunoSEQ multiplex PCR; TCRdb's table is partial and in-frame only. Of tens of thousands of clones in the sample, almost 75% were seen once. The source material was PBMCs. The gene calls are TRBV7-8 and TRBJ2-7, with a tentative D call TRBD2 (5 bases). The clonotype originates from a man aged 45-65 years in good health and CMV-seronegative. The CDR3, as DNA: TGTGCCAGCAGCTTAGCGGAGTCTGAGGGATCCTACGAGCAGTACTTC. As protein: CASSLAESEGSYEQYF.